The 21 T cell receptor beta chains presented below share a single source sample, sequenced in a study of cytomegalovirus exposure and HLA in healthy donors. The PCR was carried out with 60 Vbeta primers and 13 Jbeta primers. The protocol was immunoSEQ multiplex PCR, while the TCRdb copy is restricted to in-frame clones and leaves out a portion. The sample holds 160,000 or so clones, roughly four fifths seen once. Sequenced sample: PBMCs. The source is a man aged 45-60 years in good health and CMV-seropositive.

CDR3 nucleotides: TGTGCCAGCAGTGAACAGGGAGGAAGGGTGTCCAAAAACATTCAGTACTTC. Protein sequence: CASSEQGGRVSKNIQYF. The chain has TRBV25-1 and TRBJ2-4, with D maybe TRBD2 (6 bases). Per the germline V gene, CDR1 is MGHDK and CDR2 is SYGVNS. This CDR3 spans 17 amino acids. The V and J ends lost 2 bases and 2 bases respectively, with 16 bases between them. Drawing the rest from reference TRBV25-1 and TRBJ2-4, the complete variable domain is EADIYQTPRYLVIGTGKKITLECSQTMGHDKMYWYQQDPGMELHLIHYSYGVNSTEKGDLSSESTVSRIRTEHFPLTLESARPSHTSQYLCASSEQGGRVSKNIQYFGAGTRLSVL.

This clone showed up just once. The J gene is TRBJ2-1, the V gene TRBV10-3, with 12 positions matching TRBD2. J was trimmed by 8 bases and V by 4 bases; bases with no gene match: 12. CDR1 and CDR2 (germline): ENHRY, SYGVKD. CDR3 length: 17 residues. CDR3 in DNA: TGTGCCATCAGTGGATCTAGCGGGGGGGCTGTGAAGGATGAGCAGTTCTTC. Translated: CAISGSSGGAVKDEQFF.

This clone was recorded a few times. The chain joins TRBV18 to TRBJ1-2, with D maybe TRBD1 (5 bases). Germline loops: CDR1 KGHSH, CDR2 LQKENI. The V gene lost 3 bases and the J gene lost 2 bases, with 7 bases spanning the gap. The CDR3 has 13 residues. The CDR3 is CASSPGQNYGYTF. CDR3 nucleotide sequence: TGTGCCAGCTCACCGGGGCAGAACTATGGCTACACCTTC.

The CDR3 region is CASSPRDRGLGAKFLTF. DNA of the CDR3: TGTGCCAGCAGCCCCCGGGACAGGGGCCTCGGGGCCAAGTTCCTGACTTTC. The chain employs TRBV2 and TRBJ2-6, with TRBD1 identical over 10 bases. V lost 6 bases and J lost 14; bases outside the gene matches: 19. The CDR3 consists of 17 residues. Germline values: CDR1 SNHLY, CDR2 FYNNEI.

V usage is TRBV28 and J usage is TRBJ1-5; no clear D. In germline, CDR1 is MDHEN, CDR2 SYDVKM. The CDR3 is 14 amino acids. Trimming cost V 6 bases and J 2 bases, with 11 bases left between them. DNA of the CDR3: TGTGCCAGCAGACTGAGGGTCGGCAATCAGCCCCAGCATTTT. This sequence encodes CASRLRVGNQPQHF.

This rearrangement joins TRBV7-3 to TRBJ2-5; 10 bases are shared with TRBD2. The V segment lost 5 bases and the J segment 4 bases; nucleotides outside the gene matches: 4. CDR1 and CDR2 from the germline V gene are SGHTA and FQGTGA. CDR3 size: 14 residues. In DNA, the CDR3 is TGTGCCAGCAGCGCACTAGCGGGGCTAGAGACCCAGTACTTC. Its protein is CASSALAGLETQYF.

This chain joins TRBV10-2 and TRBJ2-7; 7 bases match TRBD1. This CDR3 is built from 14 residues. V gave up 6 bases and J gave up 0 bases; unmatched junction bases: 5. Germline CDR1 reads WSHSY; CDR2 reads SAAADI. The CDR3 here is CASSRDRSSYEQYF. In nucleotides, the CDR3 is TGCGCCAGCAGCCGGGACAGAAGCTCCTACGAGCAGTACTTC.

The genes are TRBV6-5 and TRBJ1-1; D is unresolved. With 0 bases removed from V and 7 bases from J, the gap between germline ends came to 12 bases. Per the germline V gene, CDR1 is MNHEY and CDR2 is SVGAGI. The CDR3 length is 14 residues. This CDR3 is CASSYSTLVFEAFF. CDR3 sequence (DNA): TGTGCCAGCAGTTACTCGACTCTGGTCTTTGAAGCTTTCTTT.

This CDR3 is CSVGPGGNQPQHF. In nucleotides, the CDR3 is TGCAGCGTCGGTCCCGGGGGGAATCAGCCCCAGCATTTT. The chain carries TRBV29-1 and TRBJ1-5; TRBD1 might be the D (5 bases). Trimming left V 6 bases short and J 4 bases short, with 13 bases between. Germline V gene sequence: CDR1 SQVTM, CDR2 ANQGSEA. CDR3 size: 13 residues.

In DNA, the CDR3 is TGTGCCAGTAGCCTACAGGGTAATAATGGCTACACCTTC. Amino acid sequence: CASSLQGNNGYTF. This chain connects TRBV19 to TRBJ1-2; perhaps TRBD1 as D (6 bases). Between the trimmed V and J ends, which lost 6 bases and 6 bases, there was a span of 14 bases. CDR1 is LNHDA and CDR2 is SQIVND in the germline V gene (reference sequence). This CDR3 region has 13 residues.

The chain links TRBV7-2 to TRBJ2-3, with D uncertain. The germline V gene has CDR1 SGHTA and CDR2 FQGNSA. Trimming left V 3 bases short and J 4 bases short, with 5 bases between. The CDR3 extends over 12 amino acids. This CDR3 is CASSFQSDTQYF. The CDR3 nucleotides read TGTGCCAGCAGCTTCCAATCAGATACGCAGTATTTT.

This clone appeared a single time. Other DNA sequences within the sample encode an identical CDR3. V gene TRBV7-9 combines with J gene TRBJ1-4; the D gene is possibly TRBD1 (5 bases). The CDR3 covers 15 residues. Looked up from germline, CDR1 is SEHNR and CDR2 is FQNEAQ (reference sequence). Trimming left V 3 bases short and J 0 bases short, with 8 bases between. CDR3 sequence (DNA): TGTGCCAGCAGCTTCGACAGAACAACTAATGAAAAACTGTTTTTT. Protein sequence: CASSFDRTTNEKLFF.

The chain combines TRBV28 with TRBJ2-7; D gene unclear. Germline V lookup: CDR1 MDHEN, CDR2 SYDVKM. V was trimmed by 3 bases and J by 2 bases, leaving 14 bases between them. This CDR3 comprises 15 residues. DNA of the CDR3: TGTGCCAGCAGTTTTGGAATACAGAGCCCCTACGAGCAGTACTTC. This codes for CASSFGIQSPYEQYF.

The rearrangement joins TRBV7-9 to TRBJ2-1; D is unresolved. Germline lookup yields CDR1 SEHNR and CDR2 FQNEAQ (reference sequence). This CDR3 region has 13 residues. V gave up 1 base and J gave up 10 bases, with 11 bases separating them. CDR3 DNA sequence: TGTGCCAGCAGCTTAGTAACAACGAACGAGCAGTTCTTC. Its translation is CASSLVTTNEQFF. The entire variable domain, with the rest obtained from reference TRBV7-9 and TRBJ2-1, is as follows: DTGVSQNPRHKITKRGQNVTFRCDPISEHNRLYWYRQTLGQGPEFLTYFQNEAQLEKSRLLSDRFSAERPKGSFSTLEIQRTEQGDSAMYLCASSLVTTNEQFFGPGTRLTVL.

This clone has only a few counts. The CDR3, as DNA: TGCAGCGTTGTAGGGGCCGCCTCCTTCTGGGGCTACACCTTC. This gives the protein CSVVGAASFWGYTF. The chain joins TRBV29-1 to TRBJ1-2, with D maybe TRBD1 (5 bases). The CDR3 length is 14 residues. Per the germline V gene, CDR1 is SQVTM and CDR2 is ANQGSEA. V lost 4 bases to trimming and J lost 8 bases, with 20 bases between them.

The genes are TRBV15 and TRBJ2-5; TRBD2 matches 11 bases. The junction had 10 bases not matched to a gene; V was cut back by 1 base and J by 6 bases. The CDR3 is made up of 17 amino acids. The germline V gene has CDR1 LNHNV and CDR2 YYDKDF (reference sequence). The CDR3 here is CATSRGILAGVGKTQYF. CDR3 DNA: TGTGCCACCAGCAGAGGTATACTAGCGGGAGTAGGGAAGACCCAGTACTTC.

The DNA for the CDR3 is TGTGCCAGCAGCTTTTATAACGAGCAGTACTTC. Its translation: CASSFYNEQYF. This chain joins TRBV5-6 and TRBJ2-7; D is unresolved. This CDR3 has 11 amino acids. Germline CDR1 reads SGHDT; CDR2 reads YYEEEE. Trimming removed 2 bases from V and 5 bases from J, with 5 bases in between.

This clone occurred a few times. CDR3 region: CASSQDLAGGPTDTQYF. CDR3 sequence (DNA): TGTGCCAGCAGCCAAGATCTAGCGGGGGGGCCAACAGATACGCAGTATTTT. J is TRBJ2-3 and V is TRBV4-2; TRBD2 matches 12 bases. The CDR3 has 17 residues. V trimming: 0 bases; J trimming: 3 bases; junction bases outside the gene matches: 4. CDR1 and CDR2 from the germline V gene are LGHNA and YNFKEQ.

This clone turned up a few times. The gene calls are TRBV25-1 and TRBJ2-7, with TRBD1 matching over 9 bases. Germline V CDR1 and CDR2: MGHDK, SYGVNS. V lost 7 bases and J lost 5; bases outside the gene matches: 12. The CDR3 has 15 residues. The CDR3: CASMRPGTGSDEQYF. CDR3 DNA: TGTGCCAGCATGAGGCCCGGGACAGGGAGTGACGAGCAGTACTTC.

The rearrangement links TRBV2 to TRBJ1-4; possible D gene TRBD1, 6 bases. V was pared by 8 bases and J by 3 bases, with 13 bases between. The CDR3 is 14 residues long. CDR1 and CDR2 (germline): SNHLY, FYNNEI. The CDR3: CASRNSGANEKLFF. CDR3 DNA sequence: TGTGCCAGCCGTAACTCAGGGGCTAATGAAAAACTGTTTTTT.

This chain joins TRBV9 and TRBJ2-5, with TRBD1 matching over 10 bases. Germline V gives CDR1 SGDLS, CDR2 YYNGEE. With V trimmed by 5 bases and J by 5 bases, 9 bases remained unmatched. This CDR3 has 15 residues. The CDR3 nucleotides are TGTGCCAGCAGTGACGACAGGGGGCTTTTGGAGACCCAGTACTTC. This codes for CASSDDRGLLETQYF. Based on the CDR3 plus reference TRBV9 and TRBJ2-5, the full variable domain is DSGVTQTPKHLITATGQRVTLRCSPRSGDLSVYWYQQSLDQGLQFLIQYYNGEERAKGNILERFSAQQFPDLHSELNLSSLELGDSALYFCASSDDRGLLETQYFGPGTRLLVL.